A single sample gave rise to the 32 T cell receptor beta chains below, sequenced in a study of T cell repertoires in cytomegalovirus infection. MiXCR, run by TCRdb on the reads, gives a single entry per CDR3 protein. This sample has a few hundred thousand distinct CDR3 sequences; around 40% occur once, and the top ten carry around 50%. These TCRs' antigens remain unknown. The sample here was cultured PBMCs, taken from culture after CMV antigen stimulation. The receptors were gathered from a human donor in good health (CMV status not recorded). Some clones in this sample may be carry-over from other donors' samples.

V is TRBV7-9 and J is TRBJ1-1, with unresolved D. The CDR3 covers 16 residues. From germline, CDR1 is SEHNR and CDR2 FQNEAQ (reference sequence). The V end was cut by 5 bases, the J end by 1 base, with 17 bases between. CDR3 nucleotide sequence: TGTGCCAGCAGCCTTTTGTCCCTCGGGGAGAACACTGAAGCTTTCTTT. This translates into CASSLLSLGENTEAFF.

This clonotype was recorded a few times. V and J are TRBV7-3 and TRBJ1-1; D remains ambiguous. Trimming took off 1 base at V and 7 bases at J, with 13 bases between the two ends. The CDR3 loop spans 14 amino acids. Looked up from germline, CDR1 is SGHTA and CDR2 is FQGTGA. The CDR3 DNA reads TGTGCCAGCAGCTTAAGAGGGCGCGAAGGTGAAGCTTTCTTT. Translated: CASSLRGREGEAFF.

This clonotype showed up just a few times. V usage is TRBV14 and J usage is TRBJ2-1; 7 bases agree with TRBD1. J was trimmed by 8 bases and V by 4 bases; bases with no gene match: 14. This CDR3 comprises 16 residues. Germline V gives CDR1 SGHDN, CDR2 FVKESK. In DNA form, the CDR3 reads TGTGCCAGCAGCCGCGGACAGGCGTTTTTGAGCTATGAGCAGTTCTTC. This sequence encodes CASSRGQAFLSYEQFF. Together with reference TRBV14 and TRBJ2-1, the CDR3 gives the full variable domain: EAGVTQFPSHSVIEKGQTVTLRCDPISGHDNLYWYRRVMGKEIKFLLHFVKESKQDESGMPNNRFLAERTGGTYSTLKVQPAELEDSGVYFCASSRGQAFLSYEQFFGPGTRLTVL.

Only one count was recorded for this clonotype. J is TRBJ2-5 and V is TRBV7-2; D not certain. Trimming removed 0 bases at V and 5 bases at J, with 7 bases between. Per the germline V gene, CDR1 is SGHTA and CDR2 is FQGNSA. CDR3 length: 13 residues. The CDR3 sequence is CASSLADWETQYF. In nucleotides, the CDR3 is TGTGCCAGCAGCTTAGCGGATTGGGAGACCCAGTACTTC.

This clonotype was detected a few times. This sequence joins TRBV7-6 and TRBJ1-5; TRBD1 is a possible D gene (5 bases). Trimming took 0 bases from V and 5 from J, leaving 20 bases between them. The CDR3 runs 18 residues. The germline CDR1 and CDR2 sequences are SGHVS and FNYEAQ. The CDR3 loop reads CASSLASVWTRRHQPQHF. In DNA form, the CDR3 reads TGTGCCAGCAGCTTAGCCTCGGTTTGGACACGTCGCCATCAGCCCCAGCATTTT.

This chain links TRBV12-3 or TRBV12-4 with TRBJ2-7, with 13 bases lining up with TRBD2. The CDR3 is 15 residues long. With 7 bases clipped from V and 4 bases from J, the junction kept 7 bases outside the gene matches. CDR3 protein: CASTAGLAGDYEQYF. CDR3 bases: TGTGCCAGCACCGCAGGACTAGCGGGAGATTACGAGCAGTACTTC.

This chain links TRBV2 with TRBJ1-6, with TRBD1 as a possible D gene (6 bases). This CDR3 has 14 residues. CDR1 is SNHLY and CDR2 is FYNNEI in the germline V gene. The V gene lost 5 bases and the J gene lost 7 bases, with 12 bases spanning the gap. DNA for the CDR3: TGTGCCAGCAGTTCTGTAGGGGGGAATTCACCCCTCCACTTT. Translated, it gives CASSSVGGNSPLHF.

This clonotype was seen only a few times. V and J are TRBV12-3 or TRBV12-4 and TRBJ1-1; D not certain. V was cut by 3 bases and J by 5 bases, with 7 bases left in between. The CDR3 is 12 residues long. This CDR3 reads CASSFGKTEAFF. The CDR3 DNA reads TGTGCCAGCAGTTTCGGCAAAACTGAAGCTTTCTTT.

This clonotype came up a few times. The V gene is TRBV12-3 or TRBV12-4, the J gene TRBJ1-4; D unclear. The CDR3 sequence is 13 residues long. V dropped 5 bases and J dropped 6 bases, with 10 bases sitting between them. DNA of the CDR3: TGTGCCAGCAGTCCACACACCGATGAAAAACTGTTTTTT. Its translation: CASSPHTDEKLFF.

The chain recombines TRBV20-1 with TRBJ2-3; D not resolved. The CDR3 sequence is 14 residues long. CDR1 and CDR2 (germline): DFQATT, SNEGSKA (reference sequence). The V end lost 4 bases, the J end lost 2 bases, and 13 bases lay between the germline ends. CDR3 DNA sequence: TGCAGTGCTAAAGACTGGAAAAACACAGATACGCAGTATTTT. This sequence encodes CSAKDWKNTDTQYF.

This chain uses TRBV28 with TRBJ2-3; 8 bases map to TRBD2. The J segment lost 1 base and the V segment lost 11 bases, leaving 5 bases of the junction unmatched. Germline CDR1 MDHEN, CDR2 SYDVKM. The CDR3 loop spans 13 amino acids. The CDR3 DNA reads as TGTGCCGGGGCGACTAGCGGCACAGATACGCAGTATTTT. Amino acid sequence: CAGATSGTDTQYF.

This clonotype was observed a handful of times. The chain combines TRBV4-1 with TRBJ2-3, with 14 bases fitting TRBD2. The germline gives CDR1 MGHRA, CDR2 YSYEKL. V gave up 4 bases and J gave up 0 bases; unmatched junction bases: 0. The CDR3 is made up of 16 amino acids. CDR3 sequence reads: CASSRLAGGSTDTQYF. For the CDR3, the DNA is TGCGCCAGCAGCCGACTAGCGGGAGGGAGCACAGATACGCAGTATTTT.

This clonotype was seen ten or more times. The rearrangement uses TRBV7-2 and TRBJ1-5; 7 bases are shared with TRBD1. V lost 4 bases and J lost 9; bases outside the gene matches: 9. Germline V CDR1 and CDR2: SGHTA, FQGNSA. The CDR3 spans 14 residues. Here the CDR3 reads CASSSTGDLGPQHF. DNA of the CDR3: TGTGCCAGCAGCTCCACAGGGGATTTGGGGCCCCAGCATTTT.

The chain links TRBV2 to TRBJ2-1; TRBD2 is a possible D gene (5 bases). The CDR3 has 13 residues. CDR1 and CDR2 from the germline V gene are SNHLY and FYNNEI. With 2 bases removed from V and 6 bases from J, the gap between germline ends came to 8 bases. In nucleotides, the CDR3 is TGTGCCAGCAGTGAAAGGGAGATCAATGAGCAGTTCTTC. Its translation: CASSEREINEQFF.

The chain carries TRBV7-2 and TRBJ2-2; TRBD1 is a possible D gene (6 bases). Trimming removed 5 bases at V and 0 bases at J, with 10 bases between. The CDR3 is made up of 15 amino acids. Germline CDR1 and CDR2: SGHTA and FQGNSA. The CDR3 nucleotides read TGTGCCAGCAGCCCCGACAGGACGAACACCGGGGAGCTGTTTTTT. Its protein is CASSPDRTNTGELFF.

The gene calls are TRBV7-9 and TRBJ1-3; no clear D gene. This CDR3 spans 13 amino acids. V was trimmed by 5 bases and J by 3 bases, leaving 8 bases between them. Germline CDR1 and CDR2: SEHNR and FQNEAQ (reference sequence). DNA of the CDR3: TGTGCCAGCAGCCCTTTTATTGGAAACACCATATATTTT. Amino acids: CASSPFIGNTIYF.

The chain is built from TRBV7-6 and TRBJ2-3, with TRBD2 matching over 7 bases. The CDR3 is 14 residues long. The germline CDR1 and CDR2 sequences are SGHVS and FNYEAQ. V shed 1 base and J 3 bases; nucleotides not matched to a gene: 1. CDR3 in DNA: TGTGCCAGCAGCTTAGGGGAGGGGACAGATACGCAGTATTTT. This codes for CASSLGEGTDTQYF.

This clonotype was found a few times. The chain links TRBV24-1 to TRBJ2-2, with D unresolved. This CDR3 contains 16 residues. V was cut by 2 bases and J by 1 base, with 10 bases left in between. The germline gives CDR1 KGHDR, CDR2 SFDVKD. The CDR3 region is CATSDSGSENTGELFF. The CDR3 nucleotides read TGTGCCACCAGTGATTCCGGATCGGAGAACACCGGGGAGCTGTTTTTT.

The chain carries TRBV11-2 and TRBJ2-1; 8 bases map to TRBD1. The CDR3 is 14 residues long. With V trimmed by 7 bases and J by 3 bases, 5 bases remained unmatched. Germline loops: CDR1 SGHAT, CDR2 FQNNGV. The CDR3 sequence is CASTVQGGYNEQFF. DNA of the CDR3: TGTGCCAGCACCGTACAGGGGGGCTACAATGAGCAGTTCTTC.

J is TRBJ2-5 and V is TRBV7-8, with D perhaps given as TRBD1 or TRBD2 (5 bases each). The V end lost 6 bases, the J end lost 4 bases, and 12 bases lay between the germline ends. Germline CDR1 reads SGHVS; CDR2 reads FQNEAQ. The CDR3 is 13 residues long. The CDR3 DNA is TGTGCCAGCAGGCCGCGAGGGACAGAGACCCAGTACTTC. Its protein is CASRPRGTETQYF. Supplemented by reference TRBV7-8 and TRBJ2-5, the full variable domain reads GAGVSQSPRYKVAKRGQDVALRCDPISGHVSLFWYQQALGQGPEFLTYFQNEAQLDKSGLPSDRFFAERPEGSVSTLKIQRTQQEDSAVYLCASRPRGTETQYFGPGTRLLVL.

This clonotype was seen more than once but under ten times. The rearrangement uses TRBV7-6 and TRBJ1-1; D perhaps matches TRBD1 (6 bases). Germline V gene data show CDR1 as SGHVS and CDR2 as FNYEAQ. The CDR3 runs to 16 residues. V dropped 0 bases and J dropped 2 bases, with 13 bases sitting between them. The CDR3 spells CASSLAGGQINTEAFF. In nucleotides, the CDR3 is TGTGCCAGCAGCTTAGCCGGGGGGCAGATTAACACTGAAGCTTTCTTT.

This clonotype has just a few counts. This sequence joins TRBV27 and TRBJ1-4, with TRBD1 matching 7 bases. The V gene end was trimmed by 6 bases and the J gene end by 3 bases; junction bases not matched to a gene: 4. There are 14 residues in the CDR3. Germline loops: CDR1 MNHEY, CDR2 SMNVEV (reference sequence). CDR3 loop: CASRRTGANEKLFF. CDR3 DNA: TGTGCCAGCAGGCGTACAGGGGCTAATGAAAAACTGTTTTTT.

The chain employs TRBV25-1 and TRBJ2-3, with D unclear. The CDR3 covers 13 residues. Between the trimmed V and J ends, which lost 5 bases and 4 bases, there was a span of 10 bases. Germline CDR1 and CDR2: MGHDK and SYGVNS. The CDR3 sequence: CASSYGRADTQYF. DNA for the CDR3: TGTGCCAGCAGTTATGGACGTGCAGATACGCAGTATTTT.

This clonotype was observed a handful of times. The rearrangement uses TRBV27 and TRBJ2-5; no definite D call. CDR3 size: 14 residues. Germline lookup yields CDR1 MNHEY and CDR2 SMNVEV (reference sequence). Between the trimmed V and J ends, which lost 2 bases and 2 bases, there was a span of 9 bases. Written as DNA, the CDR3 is TGTGCCAGCAGTTTAGCCCCGCATCAAGAGACCCAGTACTTC. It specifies CASSLAPHQETQYF.

CDR3 sequence (DNA): TGTGCCAGCAGCTTAACAAAGACTAGCGGCTACAATGAGCAGTTCTTC. Translated: CASSLTKTSGYNEQFF. V gene TRBV7-2 combines with J gene TRBJ2-1, with TRBD2 matching 9 bases. Unmatched junction bases numbered 5, after V lost 2 bases and J lost 3 bases. The CDR3 is 16 residues long. In germline, CDR1 is SGHTA, CDR2 FQGNSA.

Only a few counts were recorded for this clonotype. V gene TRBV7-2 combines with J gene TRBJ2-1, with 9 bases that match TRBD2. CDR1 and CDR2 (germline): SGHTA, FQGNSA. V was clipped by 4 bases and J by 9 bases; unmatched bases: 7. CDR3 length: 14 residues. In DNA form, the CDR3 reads TGTGCCAGCAGCTCCTCTAGCGGGGTCTCTGAGCAGTTCTTC. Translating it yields CASSSSSGVSEQFF.

The CDR3, as DNA: TGTGCCAGCAGTTACAGGCCAGGGAGGGTAGATACGCAGTATTTT. It is translated as CASSYRPGRVDTQYF. This chain joins TRBV6-5 and TRBJ2-3; 7 bases line up with TRBD2. CDR1 is MNHEY and CDR2 is SVGAGI in the germline V gene. This CDR3 is built from 15 residues. Trimming took 2 bases from V and 5 from J; bases not matched to a gene: 7.

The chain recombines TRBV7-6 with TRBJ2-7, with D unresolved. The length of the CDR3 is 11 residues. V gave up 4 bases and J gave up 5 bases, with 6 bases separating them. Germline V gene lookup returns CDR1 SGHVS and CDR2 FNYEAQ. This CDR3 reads CASSWRHEQYF. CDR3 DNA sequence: TGTGCCAGCAGCTGGCGCCACGAGCAGTACTTC.

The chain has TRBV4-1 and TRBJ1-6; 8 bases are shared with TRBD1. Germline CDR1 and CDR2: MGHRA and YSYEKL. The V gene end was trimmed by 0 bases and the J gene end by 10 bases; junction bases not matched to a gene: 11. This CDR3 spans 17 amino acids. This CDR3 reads CASSQDARTGYLSPLHF. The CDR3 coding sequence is TGCGCCAGCAGCCAAGACGCCAGGACAGGGTACCTCTCACCCCTCCACTTT.

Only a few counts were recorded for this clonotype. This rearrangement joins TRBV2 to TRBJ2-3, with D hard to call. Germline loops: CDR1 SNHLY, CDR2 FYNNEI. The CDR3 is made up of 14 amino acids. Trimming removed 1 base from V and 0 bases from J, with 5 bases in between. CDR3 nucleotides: TGTGCCAGCAGTGAAGGCACTAGCACAGATACGCAGTATTTT. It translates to CASSEGTSTDTQYF.

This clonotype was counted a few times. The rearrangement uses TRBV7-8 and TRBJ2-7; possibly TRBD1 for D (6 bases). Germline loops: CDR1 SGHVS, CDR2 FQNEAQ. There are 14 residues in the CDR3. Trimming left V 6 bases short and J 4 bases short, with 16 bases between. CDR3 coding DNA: TGTGCCAGCAGACCAGAATTCAGGGGTTACGAGCAGTACTTC. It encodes CASRPEFRGYEQYF.

The CDR3 protein is CASSLSSGSNEYF. In DNA, the CDR3 is TGTGCCAGCAGCTTATCTAGCGGGAGTAACGAGTACTTC. This chain uses TRBV7-2 with TRBJ2-7, with 10 bases identical to TRBD2. The germline V gene encodes CDR1 SGHTA and CDR2 FQGNSA. This CDR3 comprises 13 residues. J was trimmed by 11 bases and V by 2 bases; bases with no gene match: 6.